The 29 T cell receptor beta chains below were found in one sample sequenced in a study of blood T cell repertoires in COVID-19. Only in-frame clones appear in the TCRdb table, and some are missing; sequencing was by immunoSEQ multiplex PCR. The table lists about 120,000 clones, roughly 85% of them singletons. Sequencing was performed on peripheral blood. The receptor set was obtained from a man at least 80 years old with acute or convalescent COVID-19.

In its sample, this clone was seen once. The rearrangement uses TRBV18 and TRBJ1-2; D not resolved. There are 12 residues in the CDR3. V lost 0 bases and J lost 6, with 5 bases in between. Looked up from germline, CDR1 is KGHSH and CDR2 is LQKENI. DNA for the CDR3: TGTGCCAGCTCACCACCTTCGGATGGCTACACCTTC. It codes for CASSPPSDGYTF.

V gene TRBV27 combines with J gene TRBJ1-3; possibly TRBD1 for D (5 bases). Germline assignment: CDR1 MNHEY and CDR2 SMNVEV (reference sequence). This CDR3 has 14 amino acids. V lost 3 bases to trimming and J lost 9 bases, with 15 bases between them. CDR3 nucleotides: TGTGCCAGCAGTTTTGGGGGGTTGGGGAGCACCATATATTTT. It translates to CASSFGGLGSTIYF.

The J gene is TRBJ1-6, the V gene TRBV3-1 (or the pseudogene TRBV3-2), with 9 bases aligning to TRBD1. The CDR3 contains 16 residues. CDR1 is LGHDT, CDR2 YNNKEL, per germline (reference sequence). Trimming cost V 4 bases and J 7 bases; bases outside gene matches: 8. The CDR3 reads CASSLSTGTGNSPLHF. CDR3 coding DNA: TGTGCCAGCAGCCTCTCTACCGGGACAGGGAATTCACCCCTCCACTTT.

The chain is built from TRBV6-5 and TRBJ1-1, with D unclear. Trimming took 6 bases from V and 1 from J, leaving 9 bases between them. The CDR3 totals 13 residues. Germline CDR1 reads MNHEY; CDR2 reads SVGAGI. The CDR3 DNA follows: TGTGCCAGCAGGTCCAGGTGGAACACTGAAGCTTTCTTT. This gives the protein CASRSRWNTEAFF.

CDR3 in DNA: TGTGCCACAGCAGAGGGGACTTCTAATGAAAAACTGTTTTTT. It specifies CATAEGTSNEKLFF. The chain has TRBV28 and TRBJ1-4; possible D gene TRBD1, 5 bases. V lost 10 bases, J lost 3 bases, and 15 bases lay in between. This CDR3 is built from 14 residues. From germline, CDR1 is MDHEN and CDR2 SYDVKM.

The rearrangement links TRBV4-2 to TRBJ2-5, with 14 bases fitting TRBD2. Germline CDR1 reads LGHNA; CDR2 reads YNFKEQ. The CDR3 extends over 18 amino acids. V shed 1 base and J 5 bases; nucleotides not matched to a gene: 9. CDR3 coding DNA: TGTGCCAGCAGCCAAGCCACGACTAGCGGGAGGGCCGAGGAGACCCAGTACTTC. Amino acids: CASSQATTSGRAEETQYF.

V and J are TRBV18 and TRBJ1-3; the D gene is possibly TRBD1 (6 bases). The germline CDR1 and CDR2 sequences are KGHSH and LQKENI. The CDR3 consists of 16 residues. The V end was cut by 2 bases, the J end by 0 bases, with 11 bases between. CDR3: CASSPRTERSGNTIYF. The CDR3 coding sequence is TGTGCCAGCTCACCAAGGACAGAGCGCTCTGGAAACACCATATATTTT.

The chain uses TRBV5-1 and TRBJ2-2, with D possibly being TRBD2 (5 bases). Trimming took off 7 bases at V and 0 bases at J, with 13 bases between the two ends. CDR1 and CDR2 from the germline V gene are SGHRS and YFSETQ. The CDR3 is 15 amino acids. The CDR3 DNA reads as TGCGCCAGCGGAGGACCGAGCCCGAACACCGGGGAGCTGTTTTTT. It codes for CASGGPSPNTGELFF. Complete variable domain (other parts from reference TRBV5-1 and TRBJ2-2): KAGVTQTPRYLIKTRGQQVTLSCSPISGHRSVSWYQQTPGQGLQFLFEYFSETQRNKGNFPGRFSGRQFSNSRSEMNVSTLELGDSALYLCASGGPSPNTGELFFGEGSRLTVL.

The J gene is TRBJ2-5, the V gene TRBV9; D not resolved. Germline values: CDR1 SGDLS, CDR2 YYNGEE. The CDR3 runs to 14 residues. Trimming took off 0 bases at V and 1 base at J, with 7 bases between the two ends. CDR3 DNA sequence: TGTGCCAGCAGCGTAGGTGTGAGCCAAGAGACCCAGTACTTC. It translates to CASSVGVSQETQYF. Variable domain in full (rest from reference TRBV9 and TRBJ2-5): DSGVTQTPKHLITATGQRVTLRCSPRSGDLSVYWYQQSLDQGLQFLIQYYNGEERAKGNILERFSAQQFPDLHSELNLSSLELGDSALYFCASSVGVSQETQYFGPGTRLLVL.

The J gene is TRBJ2-2, the V gene TRBV7-8; 8 bases are shared with TRBD1. V trimming: 5 bases; J trimming: 3 bases; junction bases outside the gene matches: 8. The CDR3 has 16 amino acids. Germline V gives CDR1 SGHVS, CDR2 FQNEAQ. The CDR3 DNA sequence: TGTGCCAGCAGCCAAGAGGGACAGGAGTACACCGGGGAGCTGTTTTTT. It codes for CASSQEGQEYTGELFF.

A single count supports this clone. J is TRBJ1-4 and V is TRBV7-6; possible D gene TRBD1, 6 bases. V was pared by 3 bases and J by 7 bases, with 9 bases between. The CDR3 length is 13 residues. Germline V gene data show CDR1 as SGHVS and CDR2 as FNYEAQ. CDR3 DNA sequence: TGTGCCAGCAGCTTTAAAGGGGGTGAAAAACTGTTTTTT. Its protein is CASSFKGGEKLFF.

The chain carries TRBV18 and TRBJ2-3, with 8 bases identical to TRBD1. The germline V gene encodes CDR1 KGHSH and CDR2 LQKENI. This CDR3 has 16 residues. V lost 5 bases and J lost 1; bases outside the gene matches: 8. In DNA form, the CDR3 reads TGTGCCAGCTCAGGATGGGACAGGCTCGGCACAGATACGCAGTATTTT. This encodes CASSGWDRLGTDTQYF.

This rearrangement joins TRBV11-2 to TRBJ2-1; a possible D gene is TRBD1 (5 bases). Trimming cost V 2 bases and J 4 bases, with 9 bases left between them. The CDR3 loop spans 14 amino acids. Germline-derived CDR1 and CDR2 are SGHAT and FQNNGV. CDR3 in amino acids: CASSLSGAYNEQFF. DNA for the CDR3: TGTGCCAGCAGCTTATCTGGGGCTTACAATGAGCAGTTCTTC.

J is TRBJ2-1 and V is TRBV7-2; D might be TRBD2 (5 bases). Germline V lookup: CDR1 SGHTA, CDR2 FQGNSA. The V end was cut by 5 bases, the J end by 4 bases, with 21 bases between. This CDR3 is built from 17 residues. The CDR3 sequence: CASSPRRPGRGYNEQFF. The CDR3, as DNA: TGTGCCAGCAGCCCAAGGAGGCCCGGACGCGGATACAATGAGCAGTTCTTC.

The rearrangement uses TRBV6-2 or TRBV6-3 and TRBJ2-7, with D possibly being TRBD1 (5 bases). V lost 3 bases and J lost 1, with 13 bases in between. Germline V gene lookup returns CDR1 MNHEY and CDR2 SVGEGT. This CDR3 is built from 15 residues. This CDR3 reads CASSYRQSGSYEQYF. CDR3 coding DNA: TGTGCCAGCAGTTATAGACAGTCCGGATCCTACGAGCAGTACTTC.

The rearrangement links TRBV5-1 to TRBJ1-2; D unresolved. V lost 0 bases to trimming and J lost 1 base, with 7 bases between them. Germline V gene lookup returns CDR1 SGHRS and CDR2 YFSETQ. The CDR3 is made up of 14 amino acids. The CDR3 here is CASSLGSVNYGYTF. The CDR3 region has the DNA TGCGCCAGCAGCTTGGGATCGGTTAACTATGGCTACACCTTC. The full variable domain, in which reference TRBV5-1 and TRBJ1-2 provide the parts outside the CDR3, is KAGVTQTPRYLIKTRGQQVTLSCSPISGHRSVSWYQQTPGQGLQFLFEYFSETQRNKGNFPGRFSGRQFSNSRSEMNVSTLELGDSALYLCASSLGSVNYGYTFGSGTRLTVV.

The chain couples TRBV5-5 to TRBJ1-1; D is possibly TRBD1 (6 bases). The V end was cut by 3 bases, the J end by 8 bases, with 11 bases between. This CDR3 region has 12 residues. Germline-derived CDR1 and CDR2 are SGHKS and YYEKEE (reference sequence). The CDR3 is CASSYFDREAFF. The CDR3 region has the DNA TGTGCCAGCAGCTATTTCGACAGGGAAGCTTTCTTT. The full variable domain, completed using reference TRBV5-5 and TRBJ1-1, is DAGVTQSPTHLIKTRGQQVTLRCSPISGHKSVSWYQQVLGQGPQFIFQYYEKEERGRGNFPDRFSARQFPNYSSELNVNALLLGDSALYLCASSYFDREAFFGQGTRLTVV.

CDR3 sequence reads: CASSSRTAPGNTIYF. In DNA, the CDR3 is TGTGCCAGCAGCAGTAGGACAGCTCCTGGAAACACCATATATTTT. V usage is TRBV7-8 and J usage is TRBJ1-3, with D possibly being TRBD1 (6 bases). Germline CDR1 SGHVS, CDR2 FQNEAQ. V was shortened by 5 bases and J by 2 bases, with 13 bases between the two germline ends. This CDR3 contains 15 residues.

The V call is TRBV29-1, the J call TRBJ1-5, with D perhaps matching TRBD1 (5 bases). Trimming shortened V by 5 bases and J by 4 bases, and 12 bases separated the two germline ends. CDR1 and CDR2 (germline): SQVTM, ANQGSEA. CDR3 length: 13 amino acids. CDR3 coding DNA: TGCAGCGTTAAGACAGATTGGAATCAGCCCCAGCATTTT. Its translation is CSVKTDWNQPQHF.

V and J are TRBV6-6 and TRBJ1-2; D may be TRBD1 (5 bases). Germline CDR1 is MNHNY and CDR2 is SVGAGI (reference sequence). The CDR3 sequence is 13 residues long. The ends were cut back, 6 bases at V and 2 bases at J, with 10 bases in the middle. The CDR3 here is CASSPTANYGYTF. The CDR3, as DNA: TGTGCCAGCAGCCCGACAGCCAACTATGGCTACACCTTC.

The chain combines TRBV5-1 with TRBJ2-1, with 15 bases matching TRBD2. Germline V gene data show CDR1 as SGHRS and CDR2 as YFSETQ. The length of the CDR3 is 18 residues. V shed 3 bases and J 6 bases; nucleotides not matched to a gene: 10. In DNA form, the CDR3 reads TGCGCCAGCAGCTCCGGGACTAGCGGGGGGCCTGTGGGCAATGAGCAGTTCTTC. This translates into CASSSGTSGGPVGNEQFF.

This chain joins TRBV4-1 and TRBJ2-7; 13 bases agree with TRBD2. V trimming: 0 bases; J trimming: 5 bases; junction bases outside the gene matches: 4. Germline CDR1 and CDR2: MGHRA and YSYEKL. The CDR3 has 16 amino acids. CDR3 nucleotide sequence: TGCGCCAGCAGCCAAGATTCAGGACTAGCGGGAGACGAGCAGTACTTC. Translated, it gives CASSQDSGLAGDEQYF.

The CDR3 nucleotides read TGTGCCAGCAGGCTCCAGGGGAATCAGCCCCAGCATTTT. Residues: CASRLQGNQPQHF. The rearrangement uses TRBV27 and TRBJ1-5; tentative D call: TRBD1 (6 bases). V was pared by 6 bases and J by 4 bases, with 10 bases between. The germline V gene encodes CDR1 MNHEY and CDR2 SMNVEV (reference sequence). The CDR3 contains 13 residues.

V usage is TRBV5-1 and J usage is TRBJ1-2; D not certain. V lost 1 base and J 5 bases, leaving 9 bases between the germline ends. This CDR3 spans 13 amino acids. Germline V gene sequence: CDR1 SGHRS, CDR2 YFSETQ. The chain's CDR3 is CASSLSTEYGYTF. The DNA of the CDR3 is TGCGCCAGCAGCTTGAGCACCGAATATGGCTACACCTTC.

The chain employs TRBV5-6 and TRBJ2-7; possible D gene TRBD2, 5 bases. The germline CDR1 and CDR2 sequences are SGHDT and YYEEEE. Trimming stripped 7 bases from V and 3 bases from J, with 17 bases between. This CDR3 contains 14 residues. The chain's CDR3 is CASPPGSRLYEQYF. The CDR3 bases are TGTGCCAGCCCGCCGGGGTCCAGACTCTACGAGCAGTACTTC.

This clone was seen only once. This chain uses TRBV5-1 with TRBJ2-3; 12 bases match TRBD2. The junction had 17 bases not matched to a gene; V was cut back by 7 bases and J by 2 bases. The germline CDR1 and CDR2 sequences are SGHRS and YFSETQ. This CDR3 contains 19 residues. CDR3 DNA: TGCGCCAGCCGGCCGGCGGGGAGACTAGCGGGAGCGAACACAGATACGCAGTATTTT. As protein: CASRPAGRLAGANTDTQYF.

V is TRBV4-1 and J is TRBJ2-2, with D possibly TRBD2 on 7 matching bases. Between the trimmed V and J ends, which lost 1 base and 6 bases, there was a span of 12 bases. This CDR3 region has 15 residues. Per the germline V gene, CDR1 is MGHRA and CDR2 is YSYEKL. The CDR3 loop is CASSQVGGQAGELFF. Here the CDR3 DNA reads TGCGCCAGCAGCCAAGTGGGGGGGCAGGCCGGGGAGCTGTTTTTT.

This chain connects TRBV3-1 (or the pseudogene TRBV3-2) to TRBJ2-2; 10 bases line up with TRBD2. The CDR3 sequence is 19 residues long. V was clipped by 0 bases and J by 7 bases; unmatched bases: 14. The germline CDR1 and CDR2 sequences are LGHDT and YNNKEL (reference sequence). CDR3 amino acids: CASSQDVPAGGALSGELFF. The CDR3 DNA is TGTGCCAGCAGCCAAGACGTCCCAGCGGGGGGGGCCCTCAGCGGGGAGCTGTTTTTT.

This clone was recorded only once. V is TRBV20-1 and J is TRBJ1-1; D call uncertain. V was shortened by 1 base and J by 2 bases, with 2 bases between the two germline ends. Per the germline V gene, CDR1 is DFQATT and CDR2 is SNEGSKA (reference sequence). The CDR3 length is 11 residues. CDR3 nucleotide sequence: TGCAGTGCTAGAGTAAACACTGAAGCTTTCTTT. It specifies CSARVNTEAFF.